The entry that follows covers one T cell receptor beta chain sequence. Donors, healthy HIV-negative adults, lacked recent acute infections or vaccinations. These data come from a study of shared clonotypes between healthy human individuals. Whole-study context: Every donor yielded three CD4 naive, three CD4 memory, two CD8 naive and one CD8 memory plate.

The protocol was immunoSEQ multiplex PCR, while the TCRdb copy is restricted to in-frame clones and leaves out a portion. The sample holds about 1.5 million clones; 98% are singletons and the top ten take around 0.45%. Per germline, CDR1 KGHSH and CDR2 LQKENI. Trimming cost V 1 base and J 4 bases; bases outside gene matches: 3. This CDR3 has 16 residues. This sequence originates from a man aged 30 to 45 in good health. V usage is TRBV18 and J usage is TRBJ2-3; 12 nucleotides agree with TRBD2. Specimen: naive CD4+ T cells sorted from blood. Subset described: CD45RA+ positively selected. CDR3: CASSPQLAGGPDTQYF. The CDR3 bases are TGTGCCAGCTCACCACAGCTAGCGGGGGGGCCAGATACGCAGTATTTT.